This paragraph covers one T cell receptor (beta chain) sequence. This entry is derived from a study of blood T cell repertoires in COVID-19. About the study: COVID-19 samples, acute and convalescent, were from the United States, Italy and Spain. The cDNA or gDNA used as material had been derived from T cells, B-cell-depleted T cells, or PBMCs.

Trimming cost V 11 bases and J 3 bases, with 14 bases left between them. The CDR3 covers 13 residues. Germline V gene data show CDR1 as LNHDA and CDR2 as SQIVND (reference sequence). Method: immunoSEQ multiplex PCR; TCRdb's copy keeps in-frame clones and lacks some. The sample lists roughly 100,000 clones, about 88% occurring once. Sequenced material: peripheral blood. The genes are TRBV19 and TRBJ1-5, with D tentatively TRBD1 (5 bases). The receptor was isolated from a man aged 50 to 59 with active or convalescent COVID-19. The CDR3 reads CAGLRTPNQPQHF. The CDR3 coding sequence is TGTGCCGGCCTTAGGACACCCAATCAGCCCCAGCATTTT.